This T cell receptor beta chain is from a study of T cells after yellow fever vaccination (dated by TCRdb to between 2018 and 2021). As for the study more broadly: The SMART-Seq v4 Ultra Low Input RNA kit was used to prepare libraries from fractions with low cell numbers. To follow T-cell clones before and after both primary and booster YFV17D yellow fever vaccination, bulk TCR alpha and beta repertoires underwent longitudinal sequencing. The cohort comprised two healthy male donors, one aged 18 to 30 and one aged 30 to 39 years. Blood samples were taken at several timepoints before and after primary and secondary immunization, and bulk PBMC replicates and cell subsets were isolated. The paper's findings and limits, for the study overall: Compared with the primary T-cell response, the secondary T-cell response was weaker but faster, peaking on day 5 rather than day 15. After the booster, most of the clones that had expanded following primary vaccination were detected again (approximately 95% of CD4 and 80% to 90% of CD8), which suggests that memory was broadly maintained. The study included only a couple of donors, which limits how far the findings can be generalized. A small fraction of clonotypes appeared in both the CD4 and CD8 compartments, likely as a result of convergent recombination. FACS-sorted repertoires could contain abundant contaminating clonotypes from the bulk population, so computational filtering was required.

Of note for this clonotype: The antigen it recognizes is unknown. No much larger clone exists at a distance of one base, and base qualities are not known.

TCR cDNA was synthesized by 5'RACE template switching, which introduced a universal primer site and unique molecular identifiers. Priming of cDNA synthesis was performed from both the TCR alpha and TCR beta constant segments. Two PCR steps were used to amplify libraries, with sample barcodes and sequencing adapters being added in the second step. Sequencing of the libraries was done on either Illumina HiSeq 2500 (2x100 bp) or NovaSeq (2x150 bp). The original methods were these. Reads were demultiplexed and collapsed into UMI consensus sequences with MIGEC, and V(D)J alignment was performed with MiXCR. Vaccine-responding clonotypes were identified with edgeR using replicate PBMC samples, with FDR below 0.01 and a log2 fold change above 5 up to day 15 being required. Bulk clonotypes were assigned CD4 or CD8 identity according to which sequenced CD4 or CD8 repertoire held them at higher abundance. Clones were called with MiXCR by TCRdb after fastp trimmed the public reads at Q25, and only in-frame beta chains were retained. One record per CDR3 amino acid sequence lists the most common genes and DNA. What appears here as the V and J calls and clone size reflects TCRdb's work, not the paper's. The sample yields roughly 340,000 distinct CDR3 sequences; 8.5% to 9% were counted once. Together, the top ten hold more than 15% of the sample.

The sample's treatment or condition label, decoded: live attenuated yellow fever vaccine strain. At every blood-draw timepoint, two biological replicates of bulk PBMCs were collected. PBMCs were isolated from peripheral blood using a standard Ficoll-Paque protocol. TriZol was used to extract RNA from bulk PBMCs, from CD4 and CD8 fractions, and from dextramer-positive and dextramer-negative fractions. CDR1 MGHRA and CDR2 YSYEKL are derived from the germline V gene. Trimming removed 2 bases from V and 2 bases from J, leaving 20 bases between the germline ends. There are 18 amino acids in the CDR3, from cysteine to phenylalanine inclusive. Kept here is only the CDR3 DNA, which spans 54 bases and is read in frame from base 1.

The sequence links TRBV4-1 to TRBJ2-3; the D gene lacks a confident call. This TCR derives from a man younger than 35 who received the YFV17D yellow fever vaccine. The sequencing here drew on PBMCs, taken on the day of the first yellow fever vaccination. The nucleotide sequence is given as TGCGCCAGCAGCCAAACCCCCACCTCGGGCAGAACCACAGATACGCAGTATTTT. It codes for CASSQTPTSGRTTDTQYF.